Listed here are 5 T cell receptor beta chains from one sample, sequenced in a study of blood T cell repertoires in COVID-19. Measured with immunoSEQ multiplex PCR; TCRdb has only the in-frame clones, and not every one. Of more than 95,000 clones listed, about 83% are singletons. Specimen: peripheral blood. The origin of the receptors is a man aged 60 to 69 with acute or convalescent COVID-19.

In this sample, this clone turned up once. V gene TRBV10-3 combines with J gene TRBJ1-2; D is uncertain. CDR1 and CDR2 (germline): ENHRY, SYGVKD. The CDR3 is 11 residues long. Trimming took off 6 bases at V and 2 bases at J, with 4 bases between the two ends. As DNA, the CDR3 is TGTGCCATCAGCGGGAACTATGGCTACACCTTC. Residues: CAISGNYGYTF.

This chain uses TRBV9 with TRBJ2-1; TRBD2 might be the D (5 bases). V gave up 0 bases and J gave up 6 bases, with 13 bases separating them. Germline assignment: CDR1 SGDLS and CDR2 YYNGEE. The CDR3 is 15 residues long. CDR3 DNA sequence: TGTGCCAGCAGCGTAGTGGCTAGCCGATCCAATGAGCAGTTCTTC. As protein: CASSVVASRSNEQFF.

For the CDR3, the DNA is TGTGCCAGCGGGATCTCGGGGAGGGAGCAGTACTTC. It encodes CASGISGREQYF. The chain has TRBV28 and TRBJ2-7, with D perhaps TRBD2 (6 bases). The CDR3 totals 12 residues. CDR1 is MDHEN and CDR2 is SYDVKM in the germline V gene. The ends were cut back, 8 bases at V and 7 bases at J, with 15 bases in the middle.

The CDR3: CASWGRGAAYNEQFF. DNA of the CDR3: TGTGCCAGCTGGGGGCGGGGGGCGGCCTACAATGAGCAGTTCTTC. V is TRBV28 and J is TRBJ2-1; TRBD2 matches at 8 bases. The CDR3 totals 15 residues. The trim removed 8 bases at V and 2 bases at J, leaving 8 bases unmatched. Germline V gives CDR1 MDHEN, CDR2 SYDVKM.

The CDR3 DNA reads as TGTGCCAGCAGTTTGATAGGGAGCTCCTACAATGAGCAGTTCTTC. Encoded protein: CASSLIGSSYNEQFF. The J gene is TRBJ2-1, the V gene TRBV28, with D tentatively TRBD2 (5 bases). The CDR3 totals 15 residues. Between the trimmed V and J ends, which lost 3 bases and 0 bases, there was a span of 9 bases. Germline CDR1 is MDHEN and CDR2 is SYDVKM.